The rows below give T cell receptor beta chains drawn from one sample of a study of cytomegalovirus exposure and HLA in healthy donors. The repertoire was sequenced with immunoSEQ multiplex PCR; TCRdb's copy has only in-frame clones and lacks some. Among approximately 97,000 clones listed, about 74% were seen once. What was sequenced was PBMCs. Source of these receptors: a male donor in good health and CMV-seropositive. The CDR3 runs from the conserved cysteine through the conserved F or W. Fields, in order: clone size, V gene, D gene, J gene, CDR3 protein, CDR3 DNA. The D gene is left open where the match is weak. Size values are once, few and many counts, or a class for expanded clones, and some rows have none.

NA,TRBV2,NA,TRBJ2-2,CASSKRNTGELFF,TGTGCCAGCAGTAAGAGGAACACCGGGGAGCTGTTTTTT
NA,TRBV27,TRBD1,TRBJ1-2,CASSPKTGTGGNYGYTF,TGTGCCAGCAGCCCCAAAACCGGGACAGGGGGCAACTATGGCTACACCTTC
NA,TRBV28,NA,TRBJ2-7,CASSPPIESTEQYF,TGTGCCAGCAGTCCGCCGATCGAGTCCACCGAGCAGTACTTC
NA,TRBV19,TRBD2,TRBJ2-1,CATSLAGVGEQFF,TGTGCCACCTCACTAGCGGGAGTGGGTGAGCAGTTCTTC
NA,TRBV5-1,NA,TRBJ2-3,CASSLGQSTDTQYF,TGCGCCAGCAGCTTGGGTCAGAGCACAGATACGCAGTATTTT
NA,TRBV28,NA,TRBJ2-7,CASSFPLGEQYF,TGTGCCAGCAGTTTCCCCCTCGGGGAGCAGTACTTC
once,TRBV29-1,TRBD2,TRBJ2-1,CSVVVIAGEGEQFF,TGCAGCGTTGTCGTTATAGCGGGAGAGGGAGAGCAGTTCTTC
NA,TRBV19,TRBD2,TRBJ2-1,CASSTASGRASGNEQFF,TGTGCCAGTAGTACAGCTAGCGGGAGGGCCTCTGGGAATGAGCAGTTCTTC
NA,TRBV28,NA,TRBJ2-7,CASRMQGPSYEQYF,TGTGCCAGCAGGATGCAGGGCCCCTCCTACGAGCAGTACTTC
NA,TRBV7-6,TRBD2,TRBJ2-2,CASSFGLAGINTGELFF,TGTGCCAGCAGCTTCGGACTAGCGGGAATTAACACCGGGGAGCTGTTTTTT
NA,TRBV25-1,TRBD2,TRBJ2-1,CASRLAGGASYNEQFF,TGTGCCAGCAGACTAGCGGGGGGAGCATCCTACAATGAGCAGTTCTTC
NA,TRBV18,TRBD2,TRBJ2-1,CASSPPSSSGRSNEQFF,TGTGCCAGCTCACCACCGTCAAGTAGCGGGAGGTCGAATGAGCAGTTCTTC
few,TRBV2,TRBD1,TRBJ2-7,CASCRDRGYEQYF,TGTGCCAGCTGCCGGGACAGGGGTTACGAGCAGTACTTC
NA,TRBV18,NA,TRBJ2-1,CASSPASTAVGYNEQFF,TGTGCCAGCTCACCCGCCTCCACGGCGGTGGGCTACAATGAGCAGTTCTTC
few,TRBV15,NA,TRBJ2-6,CATSRDNSGANVLTF,TGTGCCACCAGCAGAGACAACTCTGGGGCCAACGTCCTGACTTTC
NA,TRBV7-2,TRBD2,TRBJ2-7,CASSLGSGRGYEQYF,TGTGCCAGCAGCTTAGGTAGCGGGAGGGGTTACGAGCAGTACTTC
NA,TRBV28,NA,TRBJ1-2,CASSPGRGYYGYTF,TGTGCCAGCAGTCCCGGCAGGGGCTATTACGGCTACACCTTC
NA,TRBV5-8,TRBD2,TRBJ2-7,CASSFTLGGRPYEQYF,TGTGCCAGCAGCTTTACCCTCGGCGGGAGACCCTACGAGCAGTACTTC
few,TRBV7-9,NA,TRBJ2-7,CASSSEGLTSYEQYF,TGTGCCAGCAGCTCGGAGGGGCTAACCTCCTACGAGCAGTACTTC
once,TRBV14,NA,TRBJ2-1,CASSQDVVSASYNEQFF,TGTGCCAGCAGCCAAGACGTAGTCAGCGCCTCCTACAATGAGCAGTTCTTC
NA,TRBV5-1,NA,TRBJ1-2,CASSFQGNYGYTF,TGCGCCAGCAGCTTTCAGGGCAACTATGGCTACACCTTC
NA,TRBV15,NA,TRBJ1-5,CATSMGRGKPQHF,TGTGCCACCAGCATGGGACGGGGGAAGCCCCAGCATTTT